The clone carrying this TCR beta chain was seen only a few times. Its antigen is not known. These data are taken from a study of human T cells and chemical hapten exposure. Study summary: The scalp of each patient received a weekly diphenylcyclopropenone dose for the full roughly 23-week study. Study-wide points: The study found expanded TCRs formed significantly more large CDR3 similarity clusters than controls.

TCRdb processed the RACE reads anew with MiXCR; each CDR3 protein has one entry. The sample has 120,000 or so distinct CDR3 sequences, roughly 12% seen once. Documented time point: pre-sensitization, week 0. Treatment denoted: therapeutic diphenylcyclopropenone sensitization with weekly scalp DPC. This TCR was sampled from a woman younger than 35 with alopecia areata. Some clones in this sample may be carry-over from other donors' samples. Specimen: whole blood, collected in connection with sensitization to the hapten diphenylcyclopropenone (DPC).

The CDR3 DNA reads TGCAGCGCTGGGATGGACACAGATACGCAGTATTTT. Its translation: CSAGMDTDTQYF. The chain recombines TRBV29-1 with TRBJ2-3; unclear D gene. In germline, CDR1 is SQVTM, CDR2 ANQGSEA. The CDR3 sequence is 12 residues long. V was cut by 7 bases and J by 2 bases, with 10 bases left in between.